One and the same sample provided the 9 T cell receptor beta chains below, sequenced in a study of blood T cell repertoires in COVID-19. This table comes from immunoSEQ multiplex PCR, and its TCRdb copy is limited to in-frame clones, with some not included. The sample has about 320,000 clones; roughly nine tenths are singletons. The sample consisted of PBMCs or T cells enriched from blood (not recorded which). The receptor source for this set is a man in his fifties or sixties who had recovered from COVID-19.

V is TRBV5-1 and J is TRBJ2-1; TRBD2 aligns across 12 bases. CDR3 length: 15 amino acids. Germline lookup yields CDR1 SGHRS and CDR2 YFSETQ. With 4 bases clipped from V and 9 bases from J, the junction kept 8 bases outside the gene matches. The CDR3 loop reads CASSMTSGRSSEQFF. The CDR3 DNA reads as TGCGCCAGCAGCATGACTAGCGGGAGATCGAGTGAGCAGTTCTTC.

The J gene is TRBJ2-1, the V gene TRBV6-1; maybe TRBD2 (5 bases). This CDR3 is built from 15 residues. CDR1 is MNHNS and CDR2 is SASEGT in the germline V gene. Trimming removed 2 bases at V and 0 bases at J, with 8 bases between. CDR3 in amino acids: CASSEIAGSYNEQFF. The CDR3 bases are TGTGCCAGCAGTGAAATCGCGGGCTCCTACAATGAGCAGTTCTTC.

The CDR3 coding sequence is TGCGCCAGCAGCTTTTCCCTGGAGACCCAGTACTTC. Encoded protein: CASSFSLETQYF. This rearrangement joins TRBV5-1 to TRBJ2-5; D gene ambiguous. The germline V and J ends were trimmed by 2 bases and 5 bases, with 7 bases remaining between them. This CDR3 region has 12 residues. CDR1 is SGHRS and CDR2 is YFSETQ in the germline V gene.

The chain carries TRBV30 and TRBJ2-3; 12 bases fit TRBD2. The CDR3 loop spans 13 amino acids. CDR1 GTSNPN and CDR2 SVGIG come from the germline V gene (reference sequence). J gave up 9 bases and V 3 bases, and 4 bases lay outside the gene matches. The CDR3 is CAWRLAGGPTQYF. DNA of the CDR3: TGTGCCTGGAGGCTAGCGGGAGGGCCAACGCAGTATTTT.

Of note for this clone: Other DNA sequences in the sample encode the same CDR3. CDR3 sequence: CASSLGGSNTGELFF. CDR3 DNA: TGCGCCAGCAGCTTGGGAGGATCGAACACCGGGGAGCTGTTTTTT. The chain has TRBV5-1 and TRBJ2-2; unclear D gene. This CDR3 has 15 amino acids. Trimming took 0 bases from V and 0 from J, leaving 6 bases between them. In germline, CDR1 is SGHRS, CDR2 YFSETQ.

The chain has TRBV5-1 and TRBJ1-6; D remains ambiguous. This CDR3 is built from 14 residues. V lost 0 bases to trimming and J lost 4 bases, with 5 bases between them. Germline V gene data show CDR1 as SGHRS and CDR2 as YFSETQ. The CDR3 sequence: CASSLDGYNSPLHF. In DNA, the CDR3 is TGCGCCAGCAGCTTGGACGGGTATAATTCACCCCTCCACTTT. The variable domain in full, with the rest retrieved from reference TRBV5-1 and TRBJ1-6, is KAGVTQTPRYLIKTRGQQVTLSCSPISGHRSVSWYQQTPGQGLQFLFEYFSETQRNKGNFPGRFSGRQFSNSRSEMNVSTLELGDSALYLCASSLDGYNSPLHFGNGTRLTVT.

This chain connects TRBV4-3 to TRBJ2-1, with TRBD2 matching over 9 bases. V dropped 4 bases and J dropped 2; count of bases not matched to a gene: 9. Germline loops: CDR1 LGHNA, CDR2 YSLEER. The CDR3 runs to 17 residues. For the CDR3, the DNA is TGCGCCAGCAGCCTTACGACTAGCGGTCCCGCCTACAATGAGCAGTTCTTC. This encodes CASSLTTSGPAYNEQFF.

CDR3 loop: CASNEGAAGNTIYF. DNA for the CDR3: TGTGCCAGCAATGAGGGGGCTGCTGGAAACACCATATATTTT. The chain recombines TRBV2 with TRBJ1-3; 7 nucleotides agree with TRBD1. Germline CDR1 and CDR2: SNHLY and FYNNEI. This CDR3 has 14 amino acids. The J segment lost 2 bases and the V segment lost 7 bases, leaving 5 bases of the junction unmatched.

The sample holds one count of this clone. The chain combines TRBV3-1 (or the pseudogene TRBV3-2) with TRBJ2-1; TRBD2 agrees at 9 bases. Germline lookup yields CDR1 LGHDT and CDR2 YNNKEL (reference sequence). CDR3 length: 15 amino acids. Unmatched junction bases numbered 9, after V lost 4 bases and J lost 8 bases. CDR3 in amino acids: CASSPRREGRDEQFF. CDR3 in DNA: TGTGCCAGCAGCCCACGGCGGGAGGGCCGCGATGAGCAGTTCTTC.